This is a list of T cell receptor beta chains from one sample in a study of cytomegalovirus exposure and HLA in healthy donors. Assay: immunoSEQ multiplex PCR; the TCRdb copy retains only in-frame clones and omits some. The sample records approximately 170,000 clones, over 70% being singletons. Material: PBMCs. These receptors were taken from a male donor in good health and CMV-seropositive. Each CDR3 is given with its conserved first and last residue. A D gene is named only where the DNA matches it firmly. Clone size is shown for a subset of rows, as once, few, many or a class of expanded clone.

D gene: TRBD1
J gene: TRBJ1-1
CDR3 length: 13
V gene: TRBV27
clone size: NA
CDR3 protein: CASAGGQNTEAFF
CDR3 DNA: TGTGCCAGTGCAGGGGGGCAGAACACTGAAGCTTTCTTT

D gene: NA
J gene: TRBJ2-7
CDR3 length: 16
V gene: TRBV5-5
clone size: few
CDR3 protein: CASSAGRKATNYEQYF
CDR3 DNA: TGTGCCAGCAGCGCAGGGAGGAAGGCAACCAACTACGAGCAGTACTTC

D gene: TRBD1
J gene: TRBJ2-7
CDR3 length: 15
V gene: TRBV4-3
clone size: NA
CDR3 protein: CASSLGQGMSYEQYF
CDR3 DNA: TGCGCCAGCAGTCTCGGACAGGGTATGTCCTACGAGCAGTACTTC

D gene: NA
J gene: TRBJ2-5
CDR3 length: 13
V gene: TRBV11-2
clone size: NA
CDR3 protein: CASSPEGRETQYF
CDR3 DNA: TGTGCCAGCAGCCCAGAGGGTAGAGAGACCCAGTACTTC

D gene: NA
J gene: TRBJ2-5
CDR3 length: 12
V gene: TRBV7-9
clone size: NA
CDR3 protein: CASCRAQETQYF
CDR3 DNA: TGTGCCAGCTGCAGGGCTCAAGAGACCCAGTACTTC

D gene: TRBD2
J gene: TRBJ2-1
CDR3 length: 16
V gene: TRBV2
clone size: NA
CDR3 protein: CATTGTSGGVSNEQFF
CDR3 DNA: TGTGCCACCACCGGGACTAGCGGGGGGGTTAGTAATGAGCAGTTCTTC

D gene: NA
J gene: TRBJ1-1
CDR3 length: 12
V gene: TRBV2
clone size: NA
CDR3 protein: CASSYRRPEAFF
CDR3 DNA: TGTGCCAGCAGCTACAGGAGACCTGAAGCTTTCTTT

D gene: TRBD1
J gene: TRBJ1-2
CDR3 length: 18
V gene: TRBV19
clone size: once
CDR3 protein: CASSRQGVDSGWGYGYTF
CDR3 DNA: TGTGCCAGTAGTCGACAGGGTGTTGATTCGGGTTGGGGCTATGGCTACACCTTC

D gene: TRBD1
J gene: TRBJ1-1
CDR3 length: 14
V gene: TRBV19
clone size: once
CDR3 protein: CASSTDRETTEAFF
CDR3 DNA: TGTGCCAGTAGTACGGACAGGGAGACCACTGAAGCTTTCTTT

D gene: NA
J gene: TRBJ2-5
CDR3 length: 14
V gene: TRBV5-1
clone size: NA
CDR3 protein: CASSGQGPGKTQYF
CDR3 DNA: TGCGCCAGCAGCGGGCAGGGGCCCGGAAAGACCCAGTACTTC

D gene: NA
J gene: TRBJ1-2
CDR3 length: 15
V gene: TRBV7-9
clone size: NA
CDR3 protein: CASSTPVEGDYGYTF
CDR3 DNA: TGTGCCAGCAGCACCCCCGTGGAGGGTGACTATGGCTACACCTTC

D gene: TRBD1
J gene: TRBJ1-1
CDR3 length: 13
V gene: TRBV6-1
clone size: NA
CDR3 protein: CASSLQGDTEAFF
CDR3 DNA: TGTGCCAGCAGCTTACAGGGGGACACTGAAGCTTTCTTT

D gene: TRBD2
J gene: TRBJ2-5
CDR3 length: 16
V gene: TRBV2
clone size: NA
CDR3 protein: CASRTHPGGIQETQYF
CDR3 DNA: TGTGCCAGCAGAACACACCCGGGGGGAATCCAAGAGACCCAGTACTTC

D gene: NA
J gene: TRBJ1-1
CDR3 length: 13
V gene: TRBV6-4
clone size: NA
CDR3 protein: CASRDTGRTEAFF
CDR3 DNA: TGTGCCAGCAGAGACACAGGGAGAACTGAAGCTTTCTTT

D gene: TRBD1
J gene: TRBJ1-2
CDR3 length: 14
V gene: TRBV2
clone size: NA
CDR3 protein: CASTLTGANYGYTF
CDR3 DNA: TGTGCCAGCACCTTAACAGGGGCGAACTATGGCTACACCTTC

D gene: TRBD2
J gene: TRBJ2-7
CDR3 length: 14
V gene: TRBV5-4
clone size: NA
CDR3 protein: CASSFLGGPYEQYF
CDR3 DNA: TGTGCCAGCAGCTTTCTGGGAGGGCCCTACGAGCAGTACTTC

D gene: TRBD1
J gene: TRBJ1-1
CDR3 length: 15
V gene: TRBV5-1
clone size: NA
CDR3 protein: CASSSTGTGYTEAFF
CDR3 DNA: TGCGCCAGCAGCTCCACCGGGACAGGGTACACTGAAGCTTTCTTT

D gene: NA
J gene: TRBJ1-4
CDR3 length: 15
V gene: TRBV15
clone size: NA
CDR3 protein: CATRPERGSGEKLFF
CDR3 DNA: TGTGCCACCAGGCCCGAAAGGGGTAGTGGTGAAAAACTGTTTTTT

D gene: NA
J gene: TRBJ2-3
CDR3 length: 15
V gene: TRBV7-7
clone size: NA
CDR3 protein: CASSFGVAKSDTQYF
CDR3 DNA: TGTGCTAGCAGCTTTGGTGTAGCAAAATCCGATACGCAGTATTTT

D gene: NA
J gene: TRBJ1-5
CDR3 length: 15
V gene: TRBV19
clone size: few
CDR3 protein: CASSMGLRGHQPQHF
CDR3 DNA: TGTGCCAGTAGTATGGGCCTTAGAGGGCATCAGCCCCAGCATTTT

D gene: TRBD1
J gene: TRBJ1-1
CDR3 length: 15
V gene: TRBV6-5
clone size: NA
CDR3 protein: CASSRTGDQGTEAFF
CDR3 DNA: TGTGCCAGCAGTAGGACAGGGGACCAGGGCACTGAAGCTTTCTTT

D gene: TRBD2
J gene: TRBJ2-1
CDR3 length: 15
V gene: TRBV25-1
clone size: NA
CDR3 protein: CASSEAGGRYNEQFF
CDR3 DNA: TGTGCCAGCAGTGAAGCGGGGGGAAGGTACAATGAGCAGTTCTTC